This paragraph covers one TCR beta chain sequence. Its antigen is as yet unknown. The source of the sample is a study of shared clonotypes between healthy human individuals. Sorted-subset replicate PCR reactions were performed with approximately 200 ng DNA, corresponding to tens of thousands of T cell genomes. Profiled with immunoSEQ multiplex PCR; TCRdb holds only in-frame clones, not every one. The table includes some 2.3 million clones, over 90% detected once. Study findings and constraints: Memory subsets generally showed lower estimated richness than naive subsets.

V dropped 2 bases and J dropped 0 bases, with 2 bases sitting between them. The CDR3 has 13 amino acids. Per the germline V gene, CDR1 is SGDLS and CDR2 is YYNGEE. Every donor, a Caucasian adult, lived in Nashville, Tennessee. The V call is TRBV9, the J call TRBJ2-2; no reliable D call. The receptor was isolated from a man aged 18 to 29 in good health. Some clones in this sample may be carry-over from other donors' samples. Sequencing was carried out using naive CD4+ T cells from PBMCs. Subset indicated: CD45RA+ positively selected. The CDR3 spells CASSVSNTGELFF. The CDR3, as DNA: TGTGCCAGCAGCGTGTCGAACACCGGGGAGCTGTTTTTT.